What follows describes a single T cell receptor (beta chain). Its specificity is unknown. The authors isolated total RNA from whole blood without sorting T cells. The data belong to a study of monozygotic twins with inflammatory bowel disease. Study-wide results and caveats: Twin concordance left repertoire similarity unchanged, with limited power a possible explanation for this lack of difference. Support was absent for any single strong signal or clonotype linked to IBD. Clonotype sharing was lower in IBD patients than healthy twins, most markedly with disease activity.

The CDR3 sequence is 13 residues long. Per the germline V gene, CDR1 is SGHRS and CDR2 is YFSETQ. TCRdb reprocessed the 5' RACE reads and stores each CDR3 protein as one record, lacking DNA. This sample's table reports around 97,000 distinct CDR3 sequences. The TCR originated in a human donor with ulcerative colitis or Crohn's disease, or a healthy co-twin of an affected twin (not recorded which). This chain uses TRBV5-1 with TRBJ2-7. The sample was blood. CDR3 amino acids: CASSHSGPYEQYF.